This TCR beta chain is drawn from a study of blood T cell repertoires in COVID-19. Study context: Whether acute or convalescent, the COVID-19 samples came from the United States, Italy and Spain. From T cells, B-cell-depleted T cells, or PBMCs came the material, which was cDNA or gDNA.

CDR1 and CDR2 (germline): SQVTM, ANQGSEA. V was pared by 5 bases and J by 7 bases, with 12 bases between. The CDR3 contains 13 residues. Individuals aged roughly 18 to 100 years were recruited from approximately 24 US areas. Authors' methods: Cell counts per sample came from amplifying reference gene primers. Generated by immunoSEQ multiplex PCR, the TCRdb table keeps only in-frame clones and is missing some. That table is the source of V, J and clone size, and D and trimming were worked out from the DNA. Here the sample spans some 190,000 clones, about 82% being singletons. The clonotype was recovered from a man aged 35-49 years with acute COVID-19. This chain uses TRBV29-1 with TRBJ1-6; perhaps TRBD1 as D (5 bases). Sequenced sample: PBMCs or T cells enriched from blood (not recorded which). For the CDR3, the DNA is TGCAGCGTTTCCGACAGACCCAATTCACCCCTCCACTTT. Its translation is CSVSDRPNSPLHF.